The next 22 T cell receptor beta chains were all read from a single sample in a study of T-cell memory formation after mild COVID-19. TCRdb re-called the 5' RACE reads with MiXCR, one entry per CDR3 protein. The table lists 350,000 to 500,000 distinct CDR3 sequences, approximately 19% of them singletons. Sequenced input: PBMCs or a T cell subset sorted from them (not recorded which). The receptor set was obtained from a man aged 18 to 35 who had mild COVID-19 (a few samples of this study predate the infection). Cell type and time point are not known.

In this sample, this clonotype turned up a few times. V gene TRBV12-5 combines with J gene TRBJ2-3; 13 bases match TRBD2. V gave up 5 bases and J gave up 4 bases; unmatched junction bases: 3. CDR1 and CDR2 from the germline V gene are LGHNT and FRNRAP. The CDR3 contains 15 residues. CDR3 sequence: CASGAGLAGSDTQYF. For the CDR3, the DNA is TGTGCTAGTGGTGCGGGACTAGCGGGGTCAGATACGCAGTATTTT.

The V gene is TRBV29-1, the J gene TRBJ2-5, with D perhaps TRBD2 (5 bases). V lost 2 bases and J 3 bases, leaving 10 bases between the germline ends. The CDR3 consists of 13 residues. Germline V gene lookup returns CDR1 SQVTM and CDR2 ANQGSEA. DNA for the CDR3: TGCAGCGTTGAAAAGGACTTTAAAGAGACCCAGTACTTC. Translation: CSVEKDFKETQYF. Drawing the rest from reference TRBV29-1 and TRBJ2-5, the complete variable domain is SAVISQKPSRDICQRGTSLTIQCQVDSQVTMMFWYRQQPGQSLTLIATANQGSEATYESGFVIDKFPISRPNLTFSTLTVSNMSPEDSSIYLCSVEKDFKETQYFGPGTRLLVL.

This clonotype showed up just a few times. The genes are TRBV20-1 and TRBJ2-1; 7 bases line up with TRBD1. Germline CDR1 is DFQATT and CDR2 is SNEGSKA (reference sequence). V lost 3 bases to trimming and J lost 2 bases; unmatched junction nucleotides: 4. This CDR3 spans 14 amino acids. The CDR3 sequence: CSASEGTAYNEQFF. CDR3 bases: TGCAGTGCTAGCGAGGGGACAGCCTACAATGAGCAGTTCTTC.

The V and J genes are TRBV28 and TRBJ2-3, with TRBD2 identical over 14 bases. Germline lookup yields CDR1 MDHEN and CDR2 SYDVKM. V lost 3 bases to trimming and J lost 5 bases; unmatched junction nucleotides: 1. The CDR3 runs to 15 residues. The CDR3 protein is CASSFGLAGGDTQYF. CDR3 bases: TGTGCCAGCAGTTTTGGACTAGCGGGGGGAGATACGCAGTATTTT.

There are a few counts of this clonotype. The chain joins TRBV27 to TRBJ1-1, with D perhaps matching TRBD1 (5 bases). Germline V gene data show CDR1 as MNHEY and CDR2 as SMNVEV (reference sequence). This CDR3 region has 16 residues. Trimming removed 7 bases from V and 0 bases from J, with 18 bases in between. The CDR3 coding sequence is TGTGCCAGCACCCTGACCCACAGGACAATGAACACTGAAGCTTTCTTT. This gives the protein CASTLTHRTMNTEAFF.

As concerns this clonotype: An end of the junction differs from the germline gene, which may be a read error. The chain employs TRBV7-9 and TRBJ2-3; 7 nucleotides line up with TRBD1. Germline CDR1 is SEHNR and CDR2 is FQNEAQ (reference sequence). The CDR3 has 15 amino acids. The chain's CDR3 is CASSLEGAGTDTKYF. DNA of the CDR3: TGTGCCAGCAGCTTAGAGGGGGCAGGCACAGATACGAAGTATTTT. The full variable domain, in which reference TRBV7-9 and TRBJ2-3 provide the parts outside the CDR3, is DTGVSQNPRHKITKRGQNVTFRCDPISEHNRLYWYRQTLGQGPEFLTYFQNEAQLEKSRLLSDRFSAERPKGSFSTLEIQRTEQGDSAMYLCASSLEGAGTDTKYFGPGTRLTVL.

Points on this clonotype: Sequence at one end of the junction differs from germline and may be a read error. V gene TRBV2 combines with J gene TRBJ2-1; the match to TRBD2 covers 12 bases. This CDR3 has 14 residues. Germline CDR1 and CDR2: SNHLY and FYNNEI. The CDR3 DNA reads as TGTGCCAGCAGCCCTTTCACTAGCGGGGGGCCCCTCATCTTC. As protein: CASSPFTSGGPLIF.

This clonotype was recorded a few times. The rearrangement uses TRBV3-1 and TRBJ2-1, with D unresolved. The CDR3 extends over 13 amino acids. The germline V gene encodes CDR1 LGHDT and CDR2 YNNKEL (reference sequence). V lost 2 bases and J lost 5, with 7 bases in between. The CDR3 sequence is CASSQTANNEQFF. The CDR3 DNA is TGTGCCAGCAGCCAAACAGCCAACAATGAGCAGTTCTTC.

Comment on this clonotype: Its ends do not fully match the called genes, so a read error is possible. The chain combines TRBV27 with TRBJ2-1, with D possibly being TRBD2 (6 bases). The germline gives CDR1 MNHEY, CDR2 SMNVEV (reference sequence). The CDR3 runs 13 residues. The CDR3 DNA is TGTGCCAGCAGTTCGCTAGCGAACAATGAGCAGTTATTC. This sequence encodes CASSSLANNEQLF.

The rearrangement uses TRBV20-1 and TRBJ2-1; D is ambiguous. The CDR3 runs 13 residues. Germline assignment: CDR1 DFQATT and CDR2 SNEGSKA (reference sequence). Trimming shortened V by 0 bases and J by 6 bases, and 9 bases separated the two germline ends. The CDR3 here is CSARDRESNEQFF. The CDR3 DNA sequence: TGCAGTGCTAGAGATCGAGAGAGCAATGAGCAGTTCTTC.

In DNA form, the CDR3 reads TGTGCCTGGAGTGTACACCTTCTCTACGAGCAGTACTTC. It codes for CAWSVHLLYEQYF. The genes are TRBV30 and TRBJ2-7, with D unclear. Germline CDR1 reads GTSNPN; CDR2 reads SVGIG (reference sequence). The CDR3 is 13 residues long. The V end was cut by 0 bases, the J end by 3 bases, with 9 bases between.

CDR3 loop: CSVEEDTNNEQFF. In DNA form, the CDR3 reads TGCAGCGTTGAAGAGGACACAAACAATGAGCAGTTCTTC. The J gene is TRBJ2-1, the V gene TRBV29-1; tentative D call: TRBD1 (5 bases). Trimming removed 0 bases at V and 5 bases at J, with 8 bases between. The CDR3 sequence is 13 residues long. CDR1 and CDR2 from the germline V gene are SQVTM and ANQGSEA.

On this clonotype: Germline and junction disagree at one end, which may indicate a read error. V and J are TRBV15 and TRBJ2-1; D tentatively reads TRBD1 or TRBD2 (5 bases each). CDR1 and CDR2 from the germline V gene are LNHNV and YYDKDF (reference sequence). CDR3 length: 15 residues. CDR3 in amino acids: CATSRDRGRVGEQLF. CDR3 nucleotide sequence: TGTGCCACCAGCAGAGACCGTGGCAGGGTGGGGGAGCAGTTATTC.

The V gene is TRBV20-1, the J gene TRBJ2-5; D is possibly TRBD1 or TRBD2 (7 bases each). CDR3 length equals 13 residues. Looked up from germline, CDR1 is DFQATT and CDR2 is SNEGSKA (reference sequence). V lost 6 bases and J lost 5, with 16 bases in between. In nucleotides, the CDR3 is TGCAGTGCCCGGGACAGCGGGGCGGAGACCCAGTACTTC. Protein product: CSARDSGAETQYF.

The genes are TRBV6-5 and TRBJ1-5; possible D gene TRBD1, 6 bases. V shed 3 bases and J shed 7 bases, with 10 bases lying between them. CDR3 length: 13 residues. From germline, CDR1 is MNHEY and CDR2 SVGAGI. As DNA, the CDR3 is TGTGCCAGCAGTTATGGGGGGCGGCAGCCCCAGCATTTT. It translates to CASSYGGRQPQHF.

This clonotype was seen more than once but under ten times. CDR3 DNA sequence: TGCGCCAGCAGCTTGTGGGGGGTCTCCGATCAGCCCCAGCATTTT. As protein: CASSLWGVSDQPQHF. The chain has TRBV5-1 and TRBJ1-5; weak D call: TRBD1 (5 bases). CDR3 length equals 15 residues. V was clipped by 1 base and J by 5 bases, with 13 bases between them. Germline V gene sequence: CDR1 SGHRS, CDR2 YFSETQ. Combining the CDR3 with reference TRBV5-1 and TRBJ1-5 gives the whole variable domain KAGVTQTPRYLIKTRGQQVTLSCSPISGHRSVSWYQQTPGQGLQFLFEYFSETQRNKGNFPGRFSGRQFSNSRSEMNVSTLELGDSALYLCASSLWGVSDQPQHFGDGTRLSIL.

This chain uses TRBV7-9 with TRBJ2-5; tentatively, D is TRBD1 or TRBD2 (6 bases each). CDR3 size: 14 residues. Between the trimmed V and J ends, which lost 4 bases and 7 bases, there was a span of 16 bases. Per germline, CDR1 SEHNR and CDR2 FQNEAQ (reference sequence). The CDR3 bases are TGTGCCAGCAGCTCTGAGGGGGGATTTGGGACCCAGTACTTC. Protein sequence: CASSSEGGFGTQYF.

The gene calls are TRBV10-1 and TRBJ2-7; D unclear. CDR1 is WNHNN and CDR2 is SYGVQD in the germline V gene (reference sequence). The V and J ends lost 3 bases and 0 bases respectively, with 12 bases between them. CDR3 length equals 15 residues. CDR3 sequence (DNA): TGCGCCAGCAGTGAAACCAGGTCAAGCTCCTACGAGCAGTACTTC. Translated: CASSETRSSSYEQYF.

This clonotype was found a few times. This sequence joins TRBV7-2 and TRBJ2-5; 11 nucleotides match TRBD2. Germline V lookup: CDR1 SGHTA, CDR2 FQGNSA. CDR3 length: 17 residues. V shed 4 bases and J 5 bases; nucleotides not matched to a gene: 12. In DNA form, the CDR3 reads TGTGCCAGCAGCTCTAGACCGTTAGCGGGGGGGAGGGAGACCCAGTACTTC. It codes for CASSSRPLAGGRETQYF.

The table lists this clonotype with a few counts. The chain employs TRBV12-3 or TRBV12-4 and TRBJ2-2; 8 nucleotides match TRBD1. The CDR3 is 14 amino acids. V was clipped by 7 bases and J by 6 bases; unmatched bases: 7. CDR3 sequence reads: CASTPGQEAGELFF. The CDR3 nucleotides read TGTGCCAGCACCCCGGGACAGGAAGCCGGGGAGCTGTTTTTT.

In its sample, this clonotype was seen many times. The DNA of the CDR3 is TGTGCCAGCAGCCAAGGAGTCGGGGAGCTGTTTTTT. Its protein is CASSQGVGELFF. The chain joins TRBV3-1 to TRBJ2-2; D is undetermined. Trimming left V 1 base short and J 7 bases short, with 4 bases between. Per the germline V gene, CDR1 is LGHDT and CDR2 is YNNKEL (reference sequence). There are 12 residues in the CDR3. The variable domain in full, with the rest retrieved from reference TRBV3-1 and TRBJ2-2, is DTAVSQTPKYLVTQMGNDKSIKCEQNLGHDTMYWYKQDSKKFLKIMFSYNNKELIINETVPNRFSPKSPDKAHLNLHINSLELGDSAVYFCASSQGVGELFFGEGSRLTVL.

The chain recombines TRBV29-1 with TRBJ2-5; tentative D call: TRBD2 (5 bases). The germline V gene encodes CDR1 SQVTM and CDR2 ANQGSEA. V was trimmed by 4 bases and J by 1 base, leaving 10 bases between them. CDR3 length: 13 amino acids. The CDR3 DNA reads as TGCAGCGTTGCTATCGGAGGCCAAGAGACCCAGTACTTC. Amino acids: CSVAIGGQETQYF.